The clone carrying this TCR beta chain has only a few counts. The antigen is unknown. CDR3 size: 12 residues. CDR1 is MNHNS, CDR2 SASEGT, per germline. V was shortened by 5 bases and J by 8 bases, with 9 bases between the two germline ends. Amplification from RNA transcripts yielded the TCR beta CDR3 regions. Second-round multiplex PCR came after a first-round RT-PCR that employed HTBI primers. TCRdb re-derived calls from the multiplex PCR reads in MiXCR, one entry per CDR3 protein. The sample shows 200,000 to 300,000 distinct CDR3 sequences, about 47% of them seen only once. The data originate from a study of Graves' ophthalmopathy and Graves' hyperthyroidism. Study as a whole: Peripheral blood was collected at initial diagnosis, before any treatment. Study-wide findings and caveats: Separation of ophthalmopathy from stable hyperthyroidism was achieved by a 13-signature model, at approximately 90% sensitivity and roughly 80% specificity.

Researchers turned away patients with other autoimmune diseases, uncontrolled infections, pregnancy or lactation. Diagnostic conclusions were grounded in clinical symptoms, serum thyroxine, TRAb, thyroid ultrasound and orbital computed tomography. The chain uses TRBV6-1 and TRBJ2-2; no definite D call. The sequenced sample was peripheral blood. The clonotype comes from an adult man with Graves' ophthalmopathy. The CDR3 spells CASSLERGELFF. The CDR3 bases are TGTGCCAGCAGTTTAGAGAGGGGGGAGCTGTTTTTT.